This T cell receptor (beta chain) was retrieved from a study of blood T cell repertoires in COVID-19. Study summary: T cells, B-cell-depleted T cells, or PBMCs supplied cDNA or gDNA.

Data came from immunoSEQ multiplex PCR; TCRdb stores just in-frame clones and leaves some out. The table shows some 250,000 clones, with 81% occurring only once. The source of this sequence is an elderly woman with acute or convalescent COVID-19. Sequencing was carried out using peripheral blood.

The CDR3: CASNLDTPGTDTQYF. In nucleotides, the CDR3 is TGCGCCAGCAATTTGGACACTCCTGGCACAGATACGCAGTATTTT. V and J are TRBV5-1 and TRBJ2-3; D might be TRBD1 (5 bases). The CDR3 length is 15 residues. Germline V gives CDR1 SGHRS, CDR2 YFSETQ. Trimming removed 6 bases from V and 1 base from J, with 15 bases in between.